A single sample gave rise to the 24 T cell receptor beta chains below, sequenced in a study of T cell changes during pregnancy in multiple sclerosis. Profiling relied on immunoSEQ multiplex PCR, and the TCRdb table lists in-frame clones only, not all of them. Among some 51,000 clones listed, 85% to 95% were seen once. The sequenced sample was CD8+ T cells from peripheral blood mononuclear cells, obtained in the first trimester of pregnancy. The receptors originated from a female donor with multiple sclerosis, enrolled in a pregnancy study.

The DNA of the CDR3 is TGTGCCAGCACCTCGGGGGTTACTGAAGCTTTCTTT. Translation: CASTSGVTEAFF. V usage is TRBV6-5 and J usage is TRBJ1-1, with D possibly being TRBD1 (5 bases). The CDR3 sequence is 12 residues long. In germline, CDR1 is MNHEY, CDR2 SVGAGI. Between the trimmed V and J ends, which lost 7 bases and 5 bases, there was a span of 11 bases.

The chain has TRBV30 and TRBJ1-1; 7 bases agree with TRBD1. CDR3 length: 14 residues. V shed 0 bases, J shed 4 bases, and the junction held 5 bases outside the gene matches. Germline loops: CDR1 GTSNPN, CDR2 SVGIG (reference sequence). The CDR3: CAWSVQGTSTEAFF. In nucleotides, the CDR3 is TGTGCCTGGAGTGTACAGGGGACAAGCACTGAAGCTTTCTTT.

DNA of the CDR3: TGCGCCAGCACAAACGCCGGGTCGAACACCGGGGAGCTGTTTTTT. Translated: CASTNAGSNTGELFF. The chain joins TRBV5-1 to TRBJ2-2; D gene ambiguous. The CDR3 consists of 15 residues. V shed 6 bases and J shed 0 bases, with 12 bases lying between them. Per germline, CDR1 SGHRS and CDR2 YFSETQ. Full variable domain (rest looked up from reference TRBV5-1 and TRBJ2-2): KAGVTQTPRYLIKTRGQQVTLSCSPISGHRSVSWYQQTPGQGLQFLFEYFSETQRNKGNFPGRFSGRQFSNSRSEMNVSTLELGDSALYLCASTNAGSNTGELFFGEGSRLTVL.

The chain combines TRBV7-8 with TRBJ1-5; no clear D gene. The CDR3 has 17 amino acids. V was trimmed by 1 base and J by 0 bases, leaving 13 bases between them. CDR1 is SGHVS and CDR2 is FQNEAQ in the germline V gene. In nucleotides, the CDR3 is TGTGCCAGCAGCTTAGTACTGGCAGCGAATAGCAATCAGCCCCAGCATTTT. This translates into CASSLVLAANSNQPQHF.

This clone was observed once. The chain has TRBV7-2 and TRBJ2-1; 13 positions agree with TRBD2. The length of the CDR3 is 15 residues. Germline CDR1 and CDR2: SGHTA and FQGNSA. V shed 5 bases, J shed 4 bases, and the junction held 2 bases outside the gene matches. The CDR3 is CASSTSGGDYNEQFF. The CDR3 DNA follows: TGTGCCAGCAGCACTAGCGGGGGGGATTACAATGAGCAGTTCTTC.

This chain joins TRBV7-9 and TRBJ2-6, with TRBD1 matching 10 bases. Germline V lookup: CDR1 SEHNR, CDR2 FQNEAQ (reference sequence). CDR3 length: 17 residues. Losses at the gene ends were 2 bases for V and 4 bases for J; bases not matched to a gene: 5. The CDR3 coding sequence is TGTGCCAGCAGCTTATGGACAGGGGGTATAGGGGCCAACGTCCTGACTTTC. It translates to CASSLWTGGIGANVLTF.

The chain joins TRBV28 to TRBJ1-5; D remains unclear. V dropped 2 bases and J dropped 3 bases, with 8 bases sitting between them. The germline V gene encodes CDR1 MDHEN and CDR2 SYDVKM. The CDR3 consists of 14 residues. The CDR3 loop is CASSLGQNNQPQHF. CDR3 nucleotide sequence: TGTGCCAGCAGTTTAGGGCAGAACAATCAGCCCCAGCATTTT.

The chain recombines TRBV2 with TRBJ2-3, with D possibly being TRBD1 (6 bases). The CDR3 runs 14 residues. CDR1 is SNHLY, CDR2 FYNNEI, per germline. V lost 5 bases and J 2 bases, leaving 11 bases between the germline ends. CDR3 nucleotide sequence: TGTGCCAGCAGTTGGACAGACTCCACAGATACGCAGTATTTT. Its protein is CASSWTDSTDTQYF.

A few counts support this clone. This rearrangement joins TRBV10-3 to TRBJ2-7; 7 bases match TRBD2. Germline-derived CDR1 and CDR2 are ENHRY and SYGVKD. This CDR3 has 16 residues. J was trimmed by 0 bases and V by 4 bases; bases with no gene match: 9. The CDR3 DNA sequence: TGTGCCATCAGTGCCCCGACTAGCACGAGCTCCTACGAGCAGTACTTC. Translating gives CAISAPTSTSSYEQYF.

The rearrangement uses TRBV7-2 and TRBJ2-5; no reliable D call. Germline V gene data show CDR1 as SGHTA and CDR2 as FQGNSA. The V gene lost 5 bases and the J gene lost 5 bases, with 6 bases spanning the gap. The CDR3 has 11 amino acids. CDR3 in DNA: TGTGCCAGCAGCGCCGGGGAGACCCAGTACTTC. It is translated as CASSAGETQYF.

The chain recombines TRBV27 with TRBJ2-5; D is ambiguous. CDR3 length equals 15 residues. Germline CDR1 and CDR2: MNHEY and SMNVEV (reference sequence). Trimming shortened V by 6 bases and J by 5 bases, and 19 bases separated the two germline ends. This chain's CDR3 is CASSPRVLRMETQYF. CDR3 nucleotides: TGTGCCAGCAGCCCCCGGGTTTTGAGGATGGAGACCCAGTACTTC.

The chain joins TRBV7-2 to TRBJ2-1, with TRBD2 as a possible D gene (7 bases). V was pared by 5 bases and J by 6 bases, with 14 bases between. Germline V CDR1 and CDR2: SGHTA, FQGNSA. This CDR3 is built from 14 residues. The CDR3 DNA reads TGTGCCAGCAGCCCCCGGGCGGGGGCCAATGAGCAGTTCTTC. This sequence encodes CASSPRAGANEQFF.

This clone has a single count. The V call is TRBV27, the J call TRBJ2-7; TRBD2 matches 10 bases. The CDR3 consists of 14 residues. V shed 4 bases, J shed 5 bases, and the junction held 5 bases outside the gene matches. CDR1 MNHEY and CDR2 SMNVEV come from the germline V gene (reference sequence). The CDR3 bases are TGTGCCAGCAGTTCAGCGGGAGGGTCCAACGAGCAGTACTTC. Encoded protein: CASSSAGGSNEQYF.

In regard to this clone: The junction departs from the called germline gene at one end, perhaps through a read error. The V call is TRBV28, the J call TRBJ2-1; the match to TRBD2 covers 8 bases. The length of the CDR3 is 13 residues. The germline CDR1 and CDR2 sequences are MDHEN and SYDVKM. CDR3: CASSLFVASGLVF. The CDR3 DNA follows: TGTGCCAGCAGTTTATTCGTGGCTAGCGGGTTGGTCTTC.

V usage is TRBV29-1 and J usage is TRBJ2-5; a weak D match, TRBD2 (6 bases). This CDR3 is 14 amino acids long. Deletions cut 1 base from V and 5 bases from J, with 14 bases between. CDR1 and CDR2 from the germline V gene are SQVTM and ANQGSEA. The CDR3 protein is CSVEGTGAWETQYF. CDR3 coding DNA: TGCAGCGTTGAAGGGACGGGAGCGTGGGAGACCCAGTACTTC.

The V and J genes are TRBV27 and TRBJ2-1; 9 positions match TRBD1. Germline-derived CDR1 and CDR2 are MNHEY and SMNVEV (reference sequence). J gave up 4 bases and V 5 bases, and 6 bases lay outside the gene matches. The CDR3 sequence is 15 residues long. The DNA of the CDR3 is TGTGCCAGCAGTCCCCGGGACAGGGATTACAATGAGCAGTTCTTC. Translated, it gives CASSPRDRDYNEQFF.

The V call is TRBV10-3, the J call TRBJ1-2; D may be TRBD1 (6 bases). Germline V gives CDR1 ENHRY, CDR2 SYGVKD. The ends were cut back, 0 bases at V and 10 bases at J, with 21 bases in the middle. The CDR3 is made up of 16 amino acids. CDR3 residues: CAISESASPGHQDYTF. CDR3 in DNA: TGTGCCATCAGTGAGTCAGCCTCGCCGGGACATCAGGACTACACCTTC.

The V gene is TRBV5-1, the J gene TRBJ1-2, with 10 bases fitting TRBD1. With V trimmed by 1 base and J by 8 bases, 8 bases remained unmatched. Germline CDR1 and CDR2: SGHRS and YFSETQ. This CDR3 spans 15 amino acids. The CDR3 sequence is CASSLQTGGERGYTF. As DNA, the CDR3 is TGCGCCAGCAGCTTGCAGACAGGGGGCGAGAGGGGCTACACCTTC.

This chain connects TRBV4-1 to TRBJ2-7; D gene unclear. The ends were cut back, 3 bases at V and 3 bases at J, with 3 bases in the middle. CDR3 length: 11 amino acids. Germline loops: CDR1 MGHRA, CDR2 YSYEKL. The CDR3 protein is CASSHLYEQYF. The CDR3 DNA follows: TGCGCCAGCAGCCACCTCTACGAGCAGTACTTC.

The chain carries TRBV16 and TRBJ1-1, with D perhaps TRBD1 (6 bases). The length of the CDR3 is 14 residues. Germline V lookup: CDR1 KGHSY, CDR2 FQNENV. The ends were cut back, 4 bases at V and 0 bases at J, with 9 bases in the middle. CDR3 in amino acids: CASSRGQMNTEAFF. The CDR3 DNA sequence: TGTGCCAGCAGCCGAGGACAGATGAACACTGAAGCTTTCTTT.

The rearrangement uses TRBV30 and TRBJ2-2; TRBD2 is a possible D gene (5 bases). V was pared by 3 bases and J by 0 bases, with 11 bases between. Per germline, CDR1 GTSNPN and CDR2 SVGIG (reference sequence). The CDR3 is 15 amino acids. CDR3 sequence: CAWRPGITNTGELFF. CDR3 nucleotides: TGTGCCTGGAGACCCGGGATCACGAACACCGGGGAGCTGTTTTTT.

The gene calls are TRBV27 and TRBJ2-5; D gene uncertain. The CDR3 length is 13 residues. Trimming took off 5 bases at V and 5 bases at J, with 12 bases between the two ends. Germline V gives CDR1 MNHEY, CDR2 SMNVEV (reference sequence). The CDR3: CASSTPEEETQYF. The CDR3 DNA reads as TGTGCCAGCAGTACCCCTGAGGAGGAGACCCAGTACTTC.

The chain joins TRBV5-1 to TRBJ1-2; TRBD1 agrees at 7 bases. The CDR3 contains 14 residues. V gave up 3 bases and J gave up 6 bases; unmatched junction bases: 8. Germline values: CDR1 SGHRS, CDR2 YFSETQ. CDR3 nucleotides: TGCGCCAGCAGCTCGGAGACAGGGTACGATGGCTACACCTTC. It specifies CASSSETGYDGYTF.

The count of this clone is one. The chain has TRBV6-5 and TRBJ2-7, with D perhaps TRBD1 (5 bases). The CDR3 contains 13 residues. V gave up 2 bases and J gave up 4 bases, with 9 bases separating them. CDR1 and CDR2 from the germline V gene are MNHEY and SVGAGI. The DNA of the CDR3 is TGTGCCAGCAGTTACAACAGGTGGTACGAGCAGTACTTC. Translated: CASSYNRWYEQYF.